Below, 24 T cell receptor beta chains from the same sample are listed, as sequenced in a study of OX40 agonist ivuxolimab in advanced cancers. TCRdb's copy holds only in-frame clones and misses some; the assay was immunoSEQ multiplex PCR. The table has roughly 70,000 clones, more than 80% seen once. The sequencing here drew on CD4+ or CD8+ T cells sorted from blood, taken in a trial of the OX40 agonist ivuxolimab. The receptors shown here come from an adult with an advanced solid tumor such as melanoma, head and neck, liver or kidney cancer.

The V gene is TRBV9, the J gene TRBJ2-3; D may be TRBD2 (6 bases). The CDR3 has 15 residues. CDR1 is SGDLS, CDR2 YYNGEE, per germline. V was trimmed by 0 bases and J by 0 bases, leaving 8 bases between them. CDR3 region: CASSVVAGSTDTQYF. The CDR3 DNA sequence: TGTGCCAGCAGCGTAGTTGCGGGAAGCACAGATACGCAGTATTTT.

V gene TRBV7-9 combines with J gene TRBJ2-1, with 11 bases fitting TRBD2. This CDR3 contains 17 residues. V dropped 1 base and J dropped 10; count of bases not matched to a gene: 12. CDR1 is SEHNR, CDR2 FQNEAQ, per germline (reference sequence). The CDR3: CASSLGVAGGLLGEQFF. As DNA, the CDR3 is TGTGCCAGCAGCTTAGGTGTAGCGGGAGGGCTCCTAGGAGAGCAGTTCTTC.

The chain has TRBV10-3 and TRBJ2-7, with 8 bases that match TRBD2. J gave up 4 bases and V 11 bases, and 13 bases lay outside the gene matches. This CDR3 has 14 amino acids. The germline CDR1 and CDR2 sequences are ENHRY and SYGVKD. CDR3 protein: CAAGGAGEGYEQYF. The CDR3 DNA sequence: TGTGCCGCCGGGGGGGCCGGAGAGGGATACGAGCAGTACTTC.

V gene TRBV30 combines with J gene TRBJ1-4; D ambiguous. Germline values: CDR1 GTSNPN, CDR2 SVGIG (reference sequence). V was pared by 3 bases and J by 5 bases, with 16 bases between. This CDR3 is 15 amino acids long. The CDR3 region is CAWSRVTARNEKLFF. The CDR3 DNA sequence: TGTGCCTGGAGCCGCGTGACCGCGAGAAATGAAAAACTGTTTTTT.

This sequence joins TRBV9 and TRBJ1-2; weak D call: TRBD1 (6 bases). The V end was cut by 0 bases, the J end by 9 bases, with 15 bases between. Germline loops: CDR1 SGDLS, CDR2 YYNGEE. The CDR3 consists of 14 residues. DNA of the CDR3: TGTGCCAGCAGCGTAGGTGTGACAGGATATCGCTACACCTTC. This translates into CASSVGVTGYRYTF.

The V gene is TRBV6-1, the J gene TRBJ2-7; 9 bases are a match to TRBD1. The germline CDR1 and CDR2 sequences are MNHNS and SASEGT. The ends lost 4 bases at V and 0 bases at J; junction bases unmatched: 7. The CDR3 extends over 16 amino acids. The CDR3 loop reads CASSVYGTGISYEQYF. As DNA, the CDR3 is TGTGCCAGCAGTGTATATGGGACAGGGATCTCCTACGAGCAGTACTTC.

This clone is medium-sized within its sample. The CDR3 is CASSIIDGEQYF. CDR3 bases: TGTGCCAGCAGTATAATTGACGGCGAGCAGTACTTC. The J gene is TRBJ2-7, the V gene TRBV2; D is ambiguous. Trimming shortened V by 5 bases and J by 6 bases, and 11 bases separated the two germline ends. The CDR3 contains 12 residues. Germline CDR1 is SNHLY and CDR2 is FYNNEI.

This clone was detected once. J is TRBJ2-7 and V is TRBV28; maybe TRBD2 (5 bases). The CDR3 sequence is 13 residues long. Germline CDR1 and CDR2: MDHEN and SYDVKM. Trimming left V 3 bases short and J 5 bases short, with 11 bases between. The CDR3 DNA follows: TGTGCCAGCAGTTTTTCCGGGGTCCACGAGCAGTACTTC. It codes for CASSFSGVHEQYF.

The chain combines TRBV5-6 with TRBJ2-1, with 11 bases matching TRBD2. The V gene's germline CDR1 is SGHDT and CDR2 YYEEEE. V was pared by 1 base and J by 8 bases, with 5 bases of the junction left unmatched. This CDR3 spans 15 amino acids. The DNA of the CDR3 is TGTGCCAGCAGCTTGAAACTAGCGGGAGATTATGAGCAGTTCTTC. Translating gives CASSLKLAGDYEQFF.

The rearrangement links TRBV7-3 to TRBJ2-7; D is perhaps TRBD2 (5 bases). V lost 7 bases and J 3 bases, leaving 13 bases between the germline ends. In germline, CDR1 is SGHTA, CDR2 FQGTGA. The CDR3 covers 13 residues. The CDR3, as DNA: TGTGCCAGCACCCCGGACGGGGACTACGAGCAGTACTTC. The encoded protein is CASTPDGDYEQYF. Full variable domain (rest looked up from reference TRBV7-3 and TRBJ2-7): GAGVSQTPSNKVTEKGKYVELRCDPISGHTALYWYRQSLGQGPEFLIYFQGTGAADDSGLPNDRFFAVRPEGSVSTLKIQRTERGDSAVYLCASTPDGDYEQYFGPGTRLTVT.

The chain recombines TRBV30 with TRBJ1-1; TRBD1 might be the D (5 bases). The CDR3 runs to 14 residues. Trimming took off 2 bases at V and 1 base at J, with 11 bases between the two ends. From germline, CDR1 is GTSNPN and CDR2 SVGIG (reference sequence). CDR3 in DNA: TGTGCCTGGAGTAGGTGGGGCAGGAACACTGAAGCTTTCTTT. Translation gives CAWSRWGRNTEAFF.

J is TRBJ2-7 and V is TRBV19, with TRBD2 matching over 7 bases. The CDR3 is 18 residues long. V dropped 4 bases and J dropped 3; count of bases not matched to a gene: 18. Germline values: CDR1 LNHDA, CDR2 SQIVND (reference sequence). The CDR3 loop reads CASSSEGGSSRRLYEQYF. The DNA for the CDR3 is TGTGCCAGTAGTAGCGAAGGCGGGAGTTCTCGTAGGCTCTACGAGCAGTACTTC.

The V gene is TRBV6-6, the J gene TRBJ1-3, with D possibly matching TRBD1 (5 bases). Germline values: CDR1 MNHNY, CDR2 SVGAGI (reference sequence). The CDR3 runs to 16 residues. The V end lost 0 bases, the J end lost 2 bases, and 11 bases lay between the germline ends. The CDR3 here is CASSYSAGYAGNTIYF. CDR3 in DNA: TGTGCCAGCAGTTACTCTGCAGGGTATGCTGGAAACACCATATATTTT.

This chain joins TRBV19 and TRBJ2-1; 12 nucleotides match TRBD1. This CDR3 contains 15 residues. After removal of 3 bases from V and 7 bases from J, the junction contained 4 bases not matched to a gene. Germline loops: CDR1 LNHDA, CDR2 SQIVND (reference sequence). CDR3 protein: CASSIRDRGLNEQFF. For the CDR3, the DNA is TGTGCCAGTAGTATCCGGGACAGGGGGCTGAATGAGCAGTTCTTC.

V is TRBV6-5 and J is TRBJ1-1; possible D gene TRBD1, 5 bases. Trimming pared 2 bases from V and 5 bases from J, leaving 12 bases between. The CDR3 runs 14 residues. CDR1 MNHEY and CDR2 SVGAGI come from the germline V gene. This CDR3 is CASSYKGRKTEAFF. In DNA, the CDR3 is TGTGCCAGCAGTTACAAGGGGCGGAAGACTGAAGCTTTCTTT.

This chain links TRBV18 with TRBJ2-2, with 7 bases that match TRBD2. CDR1 KGHSH and CDR2 LQKENI come from the germline V gene. The junction had 5 bases not matched to a gene; V was cut back by 2 bases and J by 2 bases. The CDR3 has 16 amino acids. This CDR3 is CASSPNRAGNTGELFF. The CDR3, as DNA: TGTGCCAGCTCACCAAACCGAGCGGGAAACACCGGGGAGCTGTTTTTT.

The CDR3 sequence: CASSAMTGVNTEAFF. The CDR3 region has the DNA TGTGCCAGCAGCGCCATGACAGGGGTTAACACTGAAGCTTTCTTT. This chain joins TRBV5-4 and TRBJ1-1, with 8 bases aligning to TRBD1. The CDR3 is 15 residues long. Per germline, CDR1 SGHNT and CDR2 YYREEE (reference sequence). V was clipped by 4 bases and J by 2 bases; unmatched bases: 7. The full variable domain, in which reference TRBV5-4 and TRBJ1-1 provide the parts outside the CDR3, is ETGVTQSPTHLIKTRGQQVTLRCSSQSGHNTVSWYQQALGQGPQFIFQYYREEENGRGNFPPRFSGLQFPNYSSELNVNALELDDSALYLCASSAMTGVNTEAFFGQGTRLTVV.

The V gene is TRBV30, the J gene TRBJ2-5; 7 bases are shared with TRBD1. Trimming removed 3 bases from V and 0 bases from J; junction bases left unmatched: 1. The CDR3 runs 13 residues. Germline assignment: CDR1 GTSNPN and CDR2 SVGIG (reference sequence). CDR3 loop: CAWRGQNQETQYF. The CDR3 region has the DNA TGTGCCTGGAGGGGACAGAACCAAGAGACCCAGTACTTC.

This clone has just a few counts. The chain carries TRBV9 and TRBJ1-1, with D uncertain. The CDR3 totals 14 residues. Trimming left V 2 bases short and J 4 bases short, with 12 bases between. The germline CDR1 and CDR2 sequences are SGDLS and YYNGEE. The chain's CDR3 is CASSVVEDSTEAFF. The CDR3 DNA reads as TGTGCCAGCAGCGTGGTGGAGGATAGCACTGAAGCTTTCTTT.

The chain links TRBV28 to TRBJ1-2, with 7 bases identical to TRBD1. The CDR3 has 14 amino acids. Unmatched junction bases numbered 3, after V lost 3 bases and J lost 2 bases. From germline, CDR1 is MDHEN and CDR2 SYDVKM. The CDR3 coding sequence is TGTGCCAGCAGTTTGGGACAGAGAAACTATGGCTACACCTTC. It specifies CASSLGQRNYGYTF.

This clone was detected a few times. V is TRBV25-1 and J is TRBJ1-1; D remains ambiguous. Germline V gene data show CDR1 as MGHDK and CDR2 as SYGVNS. The CDR3 covers 12 residues. The germline V and J ends were trimmed by 1 base and 11 bases, with 11 bases remaining between them. The CDR3 spells CASSEFGRFAFF. The CDR3 bases are TGTGCCAGCAGTGAATTTGGCAGATTCGCTTTCTTT.

The chain links TRBV9 to TRBJ2-3; perhaps D is TRBD1 or TRBD2 (5 bases each). Trimming took 4 bases from V and 1 from J, leaving 16 bases between them. Germline V gives CDR1 SGDLS, CDR2 YYNGEE. The CDR3 loop spans 16 amino acids. CDR3 DNA: TGTGCCAGCAGCCTAAACACCGGGACCCGCACAGATACGCAGTATTTT. Encoded protein: CASSLNTGTRTDTQYF.

The chain uses TRBV2 and TRBJ2-7; weak D call: TRBD1 (6 bases). Germline lookup yields CDR1 SNHLY and CDR2 FYNNEI. The CDR3 loop spans 14 amino acids. V was cut by 6 bases and J by 1 base, with 13 bases left in between. The CDR3 spells CASSRTVISYEQYF. CDR3 bases: TGTGCCAGCAGCAGGACAGTGATTTCCTACGAGCAGTACTTC.

The rearrangement uses TRBV18 and TRBJ2-3; 8 nucleotides match TRBD1. The V segment lost 0 bases and the J segment 3 bases; nucleotides outside the gene matches: 5. The CDR3 totals 16 residues. Germline CDR1 KGHSH, CDR2 LQKENI. This chain's CDR3 is CASSPPSGGWTDTQYF. The CDR3 bases are TGTGCCAGCTCACCACCGTCAGGGGGCTGGACAGATACGCAGTATTTT.